This T cell receptor beta chain derives from a study of molecular identifiers for immune sequencing clone quantification listed by TCRdb under 2018. The study in broad terms: For a replicate experiment, the RNA from either about 20,000 or 100,000 naive CD8 T cells was divided into five aliquots, and four of those aliquots went on to sequencing. The study was a methods study using CD8 T cells to benchmark molecular-identifier clustering-based TCR repertoire sequencing (MIDCIRS) and TCR RNA copy counting.

Libraries of naive CD8 T cells were built from around 20,000 to 1,000,000 sorted cells, with 10%, 30% or 50% of the purified RNA used. On a BD FACSAria II, naive CD8 T cells were FACS-sorted as CD8+CD4-CCR7+CD45RA+ and collected into RLT Plus buffer. To test detection sensitivity, Jurkat RNA equal to 10 or so TCR copies was added to samples of roughly 17,000-1,100,000 naive CD8 T cells. CD8 T cells were enriched using RosetteSep CD8+ T Cell Enrichment Cocktail and Ficoll-Paque, and the enriched cells then underwent ACK red cell lysis. This clonotype was detected many times. Its antigen target is currently unknown. Base qualities are not at hand, and no much larger clone is one base apart. Taken from the germline V gene, the CDR1 and CDR2 loops are SQVTM and ANQGSEA. The CDR3 runs 11 amino acids, cysteine and phenylalanine included. The sequence is cut down to CDR3 DNA, 33 bases in frame from base 1. V is clipped by 2 bases and J by 4 bases, and the sequence between their germline boundaries is 4 bases long.

Beyond this particular receptor, the publication reports: Even against a background of some 1 million naive CD8 T cells, spiked-in Jurkat TCR RNA amounting to a single cell's worth was reported to be detectable. In CMV-specific effector cells, clones with more than 20 RNA copies contained over 97% of molecules, whereas in naive cells such clones contained under 1% of molecules. The naive libraries included spiked-in Jurkat TCR RNA (under eleven copies' worth), and this Jurkat TCR RNA is not part of the donor repertoire. About 3.1 recovered TCR RNA copies per cell were obtained by modeling, versus approximately 10 by digital PCR, implying a capture efficiency of 30% to 35%. Highly expanded clone sizes could be underestimated because identical TCR molecules may share a barcode. When barcode sub-clustering was not used, chimeric consensus sequences inflated TCR diversity, with chimeras reaching as high as 47%.

The receptor library was made with PCR. The reads were generated on a NextSeq 500. Bulk TCR libraries were made following a previously described method, with the TCR primers given in Table S5. Purification of total RNA was performed with the Qiagen AllPrep DNA/RNA kit. Before any analysis, reads coming from multiple sequencing runs of the same library were combined into one pool. In the authors' own workflow: Reads were retained only if their TCR constant sequence matched exactly, and those retained reads were trimmed to 150 nt and grouped according to their 12-nt molecular barcodes. Reads within each barcode group were sub-clustered using a 15% Levenshtein threshold, and quality-weighted consensus sequences were constructed for each RNA molecule. Non-functional sequences were discarded, and so were lower-count sequences lying one edit away from another sequence. On the basis of fitting two negative binomial distributions, barcode sub-clusters with fewer than 20% of the maximum read count were discarded. TCRdb reprocessing: public reads trimmed at Q25 with fastp, clones called with MiXCR, in-frame beta chains kept. Entries are consolidated by CDR3 protein sequence, retaining the most common genes and DNA. V and J calls and clone size were set by TCRdb, not the authors. The table for this sample lists over 65,000 distinct CDR3 sequences; 20% to 30% of them were counted only once. The ten largest clones capture approximately 0.8% of the sample.

The chain is encoded by TRBV29-1 joined to TRBJ2-3; no D gene call is confident. This clonotype was sampled from a human donor in good health. Some libraries in this study had Jurkat cell RNA spiked in. Specimen: naive CD8+ T cells from blood, with Jurkat cell RNA spiked in. The meaning of the sample's cell subset or site label: FACS-sorted CD8+CD4-CCR7+CD45RA+ naive T cells. The CDR3 has the sequence CSVETPDTQYF. The DNA is as follows: TGCAGCGTTGAAACCCCAGATACGCAGTATTTT.